The 27 T cell receptor beta chains in this list originate from one sample, sequenced in a study of breast tumors, draining lymph nodes, adjacent tissues. MiXCR, run by TCRdb on the multiplex PCR reads, gives a single entry per CDR3 protein. The data hold about 270,000 distinct CDR3 sequences, with roughly 30% observed a single time. Axillary draining lymph nodes of breast cancer patients supplied the node samples. Material for sequencing was axillary lymph node tissue. The source is a female donor with breast cancer. Some clones in this sample may be carry-over from other donors' samples.

The chain has TRBV11-3 and TRBJ2-3; 15 bases map to TRBD2. This CDR3 is built from 17 residues. Germline assignment: CDR1 SGHNT and CDR2 YENEEA. Unmatched junction bases numbered 8, after V lost 5 bases and J lost 5 bases. In DNA, the CDR3 is TGTGCCAGCAGCCCTGGACTAGCGGGAGGGCTTTTAGATACGCAGTATTTT. It codes for CASSPGLAGGLLDTQYF.

To note about this clonotype: This may stem from a read error, because a much larger clone lies one nucleotide away. The V gene is TRBV6-5, the J gene TRBJ2-3, with D perhaps TRBD2 (5 bases). V was pared by 7 bases and J by 2 bases, with 16 bases between. Germline V gene data show CDR1 as MNHEY and CDR2 as SVGAGI. The CDR3 length is 15 residues. The CDR3 protein is CASKPSRRTTDTQYF. The CDR3 nucleotides are TGTGCCAGCAAACCTAGCAGGAGAACCACAGATACGCAGTATTTT.

This clonotype showed up many times. The rearrangement joins TRBV6-6 to TRBJ2-3, with TRBD2 matching 11 bases. In germline, CDR1 is MNHNY, CDR2 SVGAGI (reference sequence). There are 16 residues in the CDR3. V trimming: 6 bases; J trimming: 2 bases; junction bases outside the gene matches: 7. Here the CDR3 reads CASRARLAGNTDTQYF. The CDR3 DNA reads TGTGCCAGCAGGGCCAGACTAGCGGGAAACACAGATACGCAGTATTTT.

This clonotype was picked up many times. The chain carries TRBV24-1 and TRBJ2-1, with 10 bases that match TRBD1. The ends lost 4 bases at V and 7 bases at J; junction bases unmatched: 9. The CDR3 is 16 residues long. In germline, CDR1 is KGHDR, CDR2 SFDVKD. As DNA, the CDR3 is TGTGCCACCAGTGACCTGACAGGGGGCTTGAGTAATGAGCAGTTCTTC. Encoded protein: CATSDLTGGLSNEQFF.

This sequence joins TRBV12-3 or TRBV12-4 and TRBJ2-5, with 13 nucleotides matching TRBD2. The CDR3 runs 15 residues. V gave up 7 bases and J gave up 5 bases; unmatched junction bases: 7. Written as DNA, the CDR3 is TGTGCCAGCAAAACCGGGACTAGCGGGGCCGAGACCCAGTACTTC. It specifies CASKTGTSGAETQYF.

The chain combines TRBV12-5 with TRBJ2-1; 9 bases align to TRBD1. Germline lookup yields CDR1 LGHNT and CDR2 FRNRAP. The CDR3 is made up of 13 amino acids. The V gene end was trimmed by 3 bases and the J gene end by 12 bases; junction bases not matched to a gene: 6. This CDR3 is CASGFSRTGVQFF. As DNA, the CDR3 is TGTGCTAGTGGTTTCTCCCGGACAGGGGTGCAGTTCTTC.

This clonotype has more than one count but fewer than ten. J is TRBJ2-7 and V is TRBV28; TRBD1 is a possible D gene (6 bases). The CDR3 has 13 amino acids. Deletions cut 5 bases from V and 3 bases from J, with 11 bases between. CDR1 is MDHEN, CDR2 SYDVKM, per germline. Here the CDR3 DNA reads TGTGCCAGCAGTCCGACAGGCTTCTACGAGCAGTACTTC. This codes for CASSPTGFYEQYF.

This clonotype was found many times. The chain has TRBV20-1 and TRBJ2-7; no clear D. V lost 6 bases, J lost 3 bases, and 15 bases lay in between. Germline loops: CDR1 DFQATT, CDR2 SNEGSKA (reference sequence). This CDR3 contains 13 residues. In DNA, the CDR3 is TGCAGTGCCCAGGACCGACTGCACTACGAGCAGTACTTC. Translating gives CSAQDRLHYEQYF.

To note about this clonotype: A much larger clone differs from this one at a single base, so this may be a read error. The genes are TRBV6-6 and TRBJ2-1, with 11 bases identical to TRBD2. The CDR3 length is 16 residues. Germline CDR1 and CDR2: MNHNY and SVGAGI (reference sequence). This CDR3 is CASSYSLAGGQNEQVF. The CDR3 DNA reads TGTGCCAGCAGTTACTCGTTAGCGGGAGGGCAAAATGAGCAGGTCTTC.

This clonotype turned up a few times. A read error is possible here, since a much larger clone lies one base away. Given the absence of the conserved phenylalanine or tryptophan at the CDR3 end, a read error is likely. The chain combines TRBV19 with TRBJ1-3, with 8 nucleotides matching TRBD1. This CDR3 is built from 16 residues. Per the germline V gene, CDR1 is LNHDA and CDR2 is SQIVND (reference sequence). Trimming took 6 bases from V and 1 from J; bases not matched to a gene: 8. The CDR3 DNA sequence: TGTGCCAGTAGCCAGGACAGGGTATTGTCTGGAAACACCATATATTCT. Encoded protein: CASSQDRVLSGNTIYS.

This clonotype was counted at least ten times. A much bigger clone sits one base away, suggesting this may be a read error. The chain combines TRBV9 with TRBJ2-5; tentatively, D is TRBD2 (5 bases). Germline V gene sequence: CDR1 SGDLS, CDR2 YYNGEE. The CDR3 runs 14 residues. DNA for the CDR3: TGTGCCAGCAGCGTAGGGCCGGGGAAAGAGACCCAGTCCTTC. Its translation: CASSVGPGKETQSF.

V usage is TRBV6-1 and J usage is TRBJ1-5; 8 nucleotides line up with TRBD1. The J segment lost 6 bases and the V segment lost 2 bases, leaving 6 bases of the junction unmatched. CDR1 MNHNS and CDR2 SASEGT come from the germline V gene. The CDR3 sequence is 15 residues long. This CDR3 is CASSEKGQGFQPQHF. The DNA for the CDR3 is TGTGCCAGCAGTGAAAAAGGACAGGGTTTTCAGCCCCAGCATTTT.

This sequence joins TRBV3-1 and TRBJ2-1; tentatively, D is TRBD2 (5 bases). Trimming pared 4 bases from V and 5 bases from J, leaving 15 bases between. The CDR3 length is 15 residues. CDR1 is LGHDT and CDR2 is YNNKEL in the germline V gene (reference sequence). CDR3 residues: CASSRDSGLHNEQFF. As DNA, the CDR3 is TGTGCCAGCAGCCGAGATTCCGGACTGCACAATGAGCAGTTCTTC.

Concerning this clonotype itself: It may be a read error: a sequence one base away is much more abundant. The chain recombines TRBV6-2 or TRBV6-3 with TRBJ1-6; TRBD1 aligns across 9 bases. This CDR3 is built from 18 residues. The J segment lost 3 bases and the V segment lost 5 bases, leaving 11 bases of the junction unmatched. Germline V CDR1 and CDR2: MNHEY, SVGEGT. Here the CDR3 reads CASSHFAGTGNYNSPLHF. CDR3 in DNA: TGTGCCAGCAGTCACTTCGCCGGGACAGGGAACTATAATTCACCCCTCCACTTT.

In the case of this clonotype: This may be a read error, as it is one base from a much larger clone. V gene TRBV5-1 combines with J gene TRBJ1-3; D perhaps matches TRBD1 (5 bases). Germline lookup yields CDR1 SGHRS and CDR2 YFSETQ. There are 14 residues in the CDR3. The CDR3 loop reads CASSPTGGRNTICF. The CDR3, as DNA: TGCGCCAGCAGCCCGACGGGGGGGAGAAACACCATATGTTTT.

In this sample, this clonotype turned up a few times. This chain connects TRBV28 to TRBJ1-2; D is unclear. Germline V gene lookup returns CDR1 MDHEN and CDR2 SYDVKM. Between the trimmed V and J ends, which lost 7 bases and 4 bases, there was a span of 10 bases. The CDR3 consists of 12 residues. The CDR3: CASTSGFYGYTF. For the CDR3, the DNA is TGTGCCAGCACTTCCGGGTTCTATGGCTACACCTTC.

This clonotype was observed many times. V usage is TRBV19 and J usage is TRBJ2-3; TRBD2 agrees at 7 bases. The CDR3 loop spans 16 amino acids. V trimming: 4 bases; J trimming: 3 bases; junction bases outside the gene matches: 10. The germline V gene has CDR1 LNHDA and CDR2 SQIVND (reference sequence). The CDR3 here is CASSRSGVMVTDTQYF. CDR3 coding DNA: TGTGCCAGTAGTAGGAGCGGGGTGATGGTGACAGATACGCAGTATTTT.

At least ten counts were recorded for this clonotype. The chain combines TRBV19 with TRBJ2-3; TRBD2 agrees at 11 bases. In germline, CDR1 is LNHDA, CDR2 SQIVND (reference sequence). Trimming at V came to 4 bases and at J to 2 bases, leaving 8 bases not matched to a gene. The CDR3 runs to 17 residues. CDR3 nucleotides: TGTGCCAGTAGTACCCTAGGGACTAGCGGATCCACAGATACGCAGTATTTT. Translated: CASSTLGTSGSTDTQYF.

This clonotype was counted at least ten times. DNA for the CDR3: TGTGCCACCAAAGGCAGAGCGACAGATACGCAGTATTTT. Its translation is CATKGRATDTQYF. The genes are TRBV24-1 and TRBJ2-3; D is uncertain. This CDR3 region has 13 residues. Germline CDR1 is KGHDR and CDR2 is SFDVKD. The ends were cut back, 8 bases at V and 3 bases at J, with 11 bases in the middle.

A remark on this clonotype: A much larger clone differs from this one at a single base, so this may be a read error. V usage is TRBV9 and J usage is TRBJ1-3; D gene ambiguous. This CDR3 comprises 15 residues. Per the germline V gene, CDR1 is SGDLS and CDR2 is YYNGEE. Written as DNA, the CDR3 is TGTGCCAGCAGCGTCGACGGGTACTCTGGAAACACCACATATTTT. Its protein is CASSVDGYSGNTTYF.

The table lists this clonotype with many counts. V and J are TRBV28 and TRBJ2-3; possible D gene TRBD1, 5 bases. V lost 7 bases to trimming and J lost 3 bases, with 8 bases between them. The germline V gene encodes CDR1 MDHEN and CDR2 SYDVKM. This CDR3 has 12 residues. The CDR3 spells CASTRQTDTQYF. The DNA of the CDR3 is TGTGCCAGCACCCGACAGACAGATACGCAGTATTTT.

This clonotype has ten or more counts. The chain has TRBV7-8 and TRBJ2-2; D gene unclear. Trimming stripped 3 bases from V and 6 bases from J, with 17 bases between. The CDR3 is made up of 16 amino acids. Germline V gives CDR1 SGHVS, CDR2 FQNEAQ. Here the CDR3 DNA reads TGTGCCAGCAGCTTTCTGGCGGTGGGGTTTGCCGGGGAGCTGTTTTTT. Its translation is CASSFLAVGFAGELFF. The full variable domain, its missing parts supplied by reference TRBV7-8 and TRBJ2-2, is GAGVSQSPRYKVAKRGQDVALRCDPISGHVSLFWYQQALGQGPEFLTYFQNEAQLDKSGLPSDRFFAERPEGSVSTLKIQRTQQEDSAVYLCASSFLAVGFAGELFFGEGSRLTVL.

The sample holds a few counts of this clonotype. A much larger clone lies a single base off, so this may be a read error. The chain recombines TRBV5-4 with TRBJ1-6, with a tentative D call TRBD1 (5 bases). Between the trimmed V and J ends, which lost 2 bases and 10 bases, there was a span of 10 bases. Germline CDR1 SGHNT, CDR2 YYREEE (reference sequence). The CDR3 covers 13 residues. The DNA of the CDR3 is TGTGCCAGCAGCTTCCCTGGGGCATCACCCCTCCACTTT. This codes for CASSFPGASPLHF.

This clonotype was recorded at least ten times. The J gene is TRBJ1-4, the V gene TRBV4-3, with TRBD1 as a possible D gene (5 bases). Trimming cost V 0 bases and J 5 bases, with 13 bases left between them. There are 16 residues in the CDR3. Germline V gene sequence: CDR1 LGHNA, CDR2 YSLEER. The CDR3 sequence: CASSQDRYRLNEKLFF. CDR3 DNA sequence: TGCGCCAGCAGCCAAGATCGGTACAGGTTAAATGAAAAACTGTTTTTT.

In its sample, this clonotype was seen many times. The chain has TRBV19 and TRBJ2-1; 10 bases fit TRBD1. J was trimmed by 9 bases and V by 5 bases; bases with no gene match: 10. The CDR3 extends over 15 amino acids. The germline V gene encodes CDR1 LNHDA and CDR2 SQIVND (reference sequence). DNA for the CDR3: TGTGCCAGTAGTCGGGGGACAGGGGTCAACAGTGAGCAGTTCTTC. It translates to CASSRGTGVNSEQFF.

V gene TRBV7-2 combines with J gene TRBJ2-3, with TRBD2 identical over 8 bases. The J segment lost 11 bases and the V segment lost 5 bases, leaving 15 bases of the junction unmatched. This CDR3 is 15 amino acids long. Germline loops: CDR1 SGHTA, CDR2 FQGNSA. CDR3 region: CASSQRGNRYNEQYF. In nucleotides, the CDR3 is TGTGCCAGCAGCCAGCGGGGGAACCGTTACAATGAGCAGTATTTT.

The V and J genes are TRBV20-1 and TRBJ2-3, with 14 nucleotides matching TRBD2. The CDR3 covers 16 residues. The V gene end was trimmed by 5 bases and the J gene end by 1 base; junction bases not matched to a gene: 5. Germline V gives CDR1 DFQATT, CDR2 SNEGSKA (reference sequence). The CDR3 here is CSADGTSGSGTDTQYF. CDR3 in DNA: TGCAGTGCTGACGGGACTAGCGGGAGTGGCACAGATACGCAGTATTTT.